These 18 T cell receptor beta chains originate from one sample sequenced in a study of T cell repertoires in cytomegalovirus infection (dated by TCRdb to about 2019). The sequencing machine was an Illumina HiSeq 1500. TCRdb reran the public reads through fastp at Q25 and MiXCR, keeping productive beta chains. Identical CDR3 proteins give one entry, which carries the most common genes and DNA. For this sample there are hundreds of thousands of distinct CDR3 sequences; over 15% appear just once. In total, the top ten clones hold approximately 10% of the sample. Sequenced material: PBMCs. Receptors originate from a human donor in good health (CMV status not recorded). Some clones in this sample may be carry-over from other donors' samples.

V is TRBV14 and J is TRBJ2-3; no reliable D call. CDR1 and CDR2 from the germline V gene are SGHDN and FVKESK. V lost 1 base and J lost 6, with 20 bases in between. This CDR3 is built from 17 residues. The CDR3 loop reads CASSQAFGYRTWDTQYF. CDR3 sequence (DNA): TGTGCCAGCAGCCAAGCATTCGGGTACAGAACGTGGGATACGCAGTATTTT. Full variable domain (missing parts from reference TRBV14 and TRBJ2-3): EAGVTQFPSHSVIEKGQTVTLRCDPISGHDNLYWYRRVMGKEIKFLLHFVKESKQDESGMPNNRFLAERTGGTYSTLKVQPAELEDSGVYFCASSQAFGYRTWDTQYFGPGTRLTVL.

There are many counts of this clonotype. The chain joins TRBV10-1 to TRBJ1-3; no clear D gene. V was pared by 3 bases and J by 0 bases, with 9 bases between. The length of the CDR3 is 15 residues. CDR1 and CDR2 (germline): WNHNN, SYGVQD (reference sequence). CDR3 sequence reads: CASSDHRSSGNTIYF. CDR3 in DNA: TGCGCCAGCAGTGATCACAGAAGCTCTGGAAACACCATATATTTT.

This clonotype was recorded once. The rearrangement links TRBV6-1 to TRBJ2-1; the D is unclear. V lost 5 bases and J lost 7, with 15 bases in between. From germline, CDR1 is MNHNS and CDR2 SASEGT. This CDR3 is built from 14 residues. Written as DNA, the CDR3 is TGTGCCAGCAGTCAGGATCCGAGTTCGAATGAGCAGTTCTTC. As protein: CASSQDPSSNEQFF.

Only a few counts were recorded for this clonotype. The chain employs TRBV7-9 and TRBJ2-1, with a possible D match to TRBD2 (5 bases). There are 14 residues in the CDR3. V was shortened by 5 bases and J by 8 bases, with 16 bases between the two germline ends. The germline CDR1 and CDR2 sequences are SEHNR and FQNEAQ (reference sequence). The CDR3 nucleotides are TGTGCCAGCAGCCCAGCGGTCCGCCCCTATGAGCAGTTCTTC. It codes for CASSPAVRPYEQFF.

V usage is TRBV20-1 and J usage is TRBJ2-7; maybe TRBD1 (5 bases). The CDR3 is made up of 14 amino acids. V lost 0 bases to trimming and J lost 4 bases, with 13 bases between them. CDR1 DFQATT and CDR2 SNEGSKA come from the germline V gene (reference sequence). CDR3 bases: TGCAGTGCTAGAGATCAACCCGCAGGGTACGAGCAGTACTTC. Amino acids: CSARDQPAGYEQYF.

This clonotype has at least ten counts. The rearrangement uses TRBV12-3 or TRBV12-4 and TRBJ2-5; possibly TRBD2 for D (6 bases). V was pared by 3 bases and J by 0 bases, with 11 bases between. The CDR3 is 15 residues long. CDR3: CASSLTSGYQETQYF. The CDR3 nucleotides are TGTGCCAGCAGTTTGACTAGTGGGTACCAAGAGACCCAGTACTTC.

This clonotype was counted at least ten times. V usage is TRBV10-3 and J usage is TRBJ2-1; the D is unclear. Germline CDR1 is ENHRY and CDR2 is SYGVKD. The CDR3 totals 13 residues. Between the trimmed V and J ends, which lost 2 bases and 5 bases, there was a span of 7 bases. In DNA, the CDR3 is TGTGCCATCAGTGAGATCAGTGACAATGAGCAGTTCTTC. Translating gives CAISEISDNEQFF.

The table lists this clonotype with many counts. The V call is TRBV7-9, the J call TRBJ2-1, with 13 nucleotides matching TRBD2. The J segment lost 2 bases and the V segment lost 4 bases, leaving 5 bases of the junction unmatched. This CDR3 is 17 amino acids long. Germline CDR1 is SEHNR and CDR2 is FQNEAQ (reference sequence). CDR3 region: CASSSLTSGGAYNEQFF. The DNA for the CDR3 is TGTGCCAGCAGCTCCCTAACTAGCGGGGGGGCCTACAATGAGCAGTTCTTC.

This clonotype showed up just a few times. The genes are TRBV7-6 and TRBJ2-1, with D hard to call. V was clipped by 0 bases and J by 8 bases, with 11 bases between them. Per the germline V gene, CDR1 is SGHVS and CDR2 is FNYEAQ. This CDR3 contains 14 residues. Here the CDR3 DNA reads TGTGCCAGCAGCTTAGCGCCGGCGGATGATGAGCAGTTCTTC. Translation: CASSLAPADDEQFF.

The CDR3 region is CASSLVAGQSSYEQYF. DNA of the CDR3: TGTGCCAGCAGCTTAGTGGCGGGCCAAAGCTCCTACGAGCAGTACTTC. This rearrangement joins TRBV7-2 to TRBJ2-7; TRBD2 might be the D (5 bases). CDR1 is SGHTA, CDR2 FQGNSA, per germline. The CDR3 totals 16 residues. The V end was cut by 1 base, the J end by 0 bases, with 13 bases between. The full variable domain, rest sourced from reference TRBV7-2 and TRBJ2-7, is GAGVSQSPSNKVTEKGKDVELRCDPISGHTALYWYRQSLGQGLEFLIYFQGNSAPDKSGLPSDRFSAERTGGSVSTLTIQRTQQEDSAVYLCASSLVAGQSSYEQYFGPGTRLTVT.

This clonotype was detected only a few times. This chain joins TRBV19 and TRBJ1-3; D gene ambiguous. The germline V and J ends were trimmed by 4 bases and 0 bases, with 7 bases remaining between them. The CDR3 has 14 residues. From germline, CDR1 is LNHDA and CDR2 SQIVND (reference sequence). The CDR3 DNA is TGTGCCAGTAGTACCTCCCCCTCTGGAAACACCATATATTTT. Protein product: CASSTSPSGNTIYF.

This clonotype appeared a few times. The rearrangement uses TRBV5-5 and TRBJ2-7; 11 positions agree with TRBD1. The CDR3 sequence is 16 residues long. The V segment lost 4 bases and the J segment 3 bases; nucleotides outside the gene matches: 9. Per the germline V gene, CDR1 is SGHKS and CDR2 is YYEKEE (reference sequence). CDR3 in DNA: TGTGCCAGCAGCCCGGGGACGGGACAGGGGGTCTACGAGCAGTACTTC. Its translation: CASSPGTGQGVYEQYF. The whole variable domain, filled in from reference TRBV5-5 and TRBJ2-7, reads DAGVTQSPTHLIKTRGQQVTLRCSPISGHKSVSWYQQVLGQGPQFIFQYYEKEERGRGNFPDRFSARQFPNYSSELNVNALLLGDSALYLCASSPGTGQGVYEQYFGPGTRLTVT.

The table lists this clonotype with a few counts. This rearrangement joins TRBV6-2 or TRBV6-3 to TRBJ2-7; no clear D. Trimming took 6 bases from V and 7 from J, leaving 19 bases between them. This CDR3 comprises 14 residues. CDR1 and CDR2 from the germline V gene are MNHEY and SVGEGT. The CDR3 spells CASRRSTPFGEQYF. The CDR3 coding sequence is TGTGCCAGCAGACGTTCGACTCCCTTTGGAGAGCAGTACTTC.

There are a few counts of this clonotype. This chain uses TRBV2 with TRBJ2-2; D is unclear. The V gene's germline CDR1 is SNHLY and CDR2 FYNNEI. The CDR3 covers 15 residues. The V and J ends lost 3 bases and 2 bases respectively, with 10 bases between them. CDR3: CASSDYSYNTGELFF. The CDR3 nucleotides are TGTGCCAGCAGTGACTACTCTTATAACACCGGGGAGCTGTTTTTT.

The chain links TRBV7-2 to TRBJ2-1; tentatively, D is TRBD1 (6 bases). The CDR3 loop spans 14 amino acids. Germline-derived CDR1 and CDR2 are SGHTA and FQGNSA. Trimming took 3 bases from V and 9 from J, leaving 15 bases between them. CDR3 amino acids: CASSFNPGAVEQFF. As DNA, the CDR3 is TGTGCCAGCAGCTTTAATCCAGGGGCAGTTGAGCAGTTCTTC.

This clonotype was counted at least ten times. The rearrangement uses TRBV7-2 and TRBJ2-3; tentative D call: TRBD2 (6 bases). Deletions cut 3 bases from V and 4 bases from J, with 8 bases between. Germline values: CDR1 SGHTA, CDR2 FQGNSA. The CDR3 spans 13 residues. The CDR3 is CASSFGGADTQYF. CDR3 DNA sequence: TGTGCCAGCAGCTTCGGAGGGGCAGATACGCAGTATTTT.

This chain joins TRBV20-1 and TRBJ2-7; 9 bases fit TRBD1. Germline-derived CDR1 and CDR2 are DFQATT and SNEGSKA (reference sequence). CDR3 size: 14 residues. V shed 6 bases and J 6 bases; nucleotides not matched to a gene: 12. CDR3 loop: CSARETGGRGEQYF. The CDR3 DNA sequence: TGCAGTGCCCGCGAGACAGGGGGGCGAGGCGAGCAGTACTTC.

The chain has TRBV28 and TRBJ2-6; unclear D gene. This CDR3 is 15 amino acids long. The V and J ends lost 1 base and 2 bases respectively, with 6 bases between them. Germline CDR1 and CDR2: MDHEN and SYDVKM. The CDR3 region is CASSLYIPGANVLTF. CDR3 bases: TGTGCCAGCAGTTTATATATCCCTGGGGCCAACGTCCTGACTTTC. The full variable domain, completed using reference TRBV28 and TRBJ2-6, is DVKVTQSSRYLVKRTGEKVFLECVQDMDHENMFWYRQDPGLGLRLIYFSYDVKMKEKGDIPEGYSVSREKKERFSLILESASTNQTSMYLCASSLYIPGANVLTFGAGSRLTVL.